These 28 T cell receptor beta chains share one sample of origin, sequenced in a study of T cell responses to AZD1222 COVID-19 vaccine. The method was immunoSEQ multiplex PCR; TCRdb's version includes in-frame clones alone and lacks a portion of them. This repertoire shows approximately 150,000 clones, roughly 90% found once; its top ten account for approximately 4.5%. This specimen consisted of peripheral blood, obtained 28 days after the second AZD1222 dose. The source of these receptors is an adult who received the AZD1222 COVID-19 vaccine.

The rearrangement links TRBV2 to TRBJ1-1; D gene uncertain. The CDR3 runs to 14 residues. V dropped 11 bases and J dropped 5 bases, with 21 bases sitting between them. Germline CDR1 and CDR2: SNHLY and FYNNEI. The CDR3 loop is CAASGVVSRTEAFF. In DNA, the CDR3 is TGTGCCGCCTCCGGGGTTGTTTCGCGTACTGAAGCTTTCTTT.

The J gene is TRBJ2-6, the V gene TRBV5-6; 8 bases fit TRBD2. V was clipped by 4 bases and J by 2 bases; unmatched bases: 8. The CDR3 has 17 amino acids. Germline assignment: CDR1 SGHDT and CDR2 YYEEEE. Here the CDR3 reads CASSAGRGTPGANVLTF. The CDR3 DNA sequence: TGTGCCAGCAGCGCCGGGAGGGGAACGCCTGGGGCCAACGTCCTGACTTTC.

The chain employs TRBV6-5 and TRBJ2-3; D not certain. This CDR3 spans 14 amino acids. Deletions cut 0 bases from V and 7 bases from J, with 11 bases between. The V gene's germline CDR1 is MNHEY and CDR2 SVGAGI. CDR3 DNA sequence: TGTGCCAGCAGTTACTCTGGTGACTTAAATACGCAGTATTTT. This gives the protein CASSYSGDLNTQYF.

This clone was seen ten or more times. The rearrangement joins TRBV19 to TRBJ1-2; 7 nucleotides agree with TRBD1. CDR3 length: 15 amino acids. J was trimmed by 4 bases and V by 5 bases; bases with no gene match: 10. CDR1 is LNHDA, CDR2 SQIVND, per germline (reference sequence). This chain's CDR3 is CASSLTGPILYGYTF. DNA for the CDR3: TGTGCCAGTAGTTTGACAGGGCCGATTCTCTATGGCTACACCTTC.

V usage is TRBV20-1 and J usage is TRBJ1-2; tentatively, D is TRBD1 (5 bases). V dropped 5 bases and J dropped 4 bases, with 11 bases sitting between them. Germline lookup yields CDR1 DFQATT and CDR2 SNEGSKA (reference sequence). The CDR3 is 12 amino acids. The CDR3 region has the DNA TGCAGTGCTGGTGACAGCTCCTATGGCTACACCTTC. This gives the protein CSAGDSSYGYTF.

This rearrangement joins TRBV5-5 to TRBJ2-1; a weak D match, TRBD1 (5 bases). V was shortened by 0 bases and J by 12 bases, with 13 bases between the two germline ends. The germline V gene has CDR1 SGHKS and CDR2 YYEKEE (reference sequence). The CDR3 is 13 residues long. This CDR3 is CASSLASRQSQFF. The DNA of the CDR3 is TGTGCCAGCAGCTTGGCCTCTAGACAGTCGCAGTTCTTC.

CDR3 region: CASSSRIGLPIYEQYF. As DNA, the CDR3 is TGTGCCAGCAGTTCCCGGATCGGACTACCCATTTACGAGCAGTACTTC. The chain links TRBV7-9 to TRBJ2-7; TRBD2 is a possible D gene (6 bases). Trimming removed 6 bases from V and 4 bases from J, with 22 bases in between. The CDR3 extends over 16 amino acids. Germline lookup yields CDR1 SEHNR and CDR2 FQNEAQ (reference sequence).

The chain has TRBV27 and TRBJ1-1, with no clear D. The CDR3 totals 12 residues. V was cut by 6 bases and J by 8 bases, with 13 bases left in between. Germline V gene sequence: CDR1 MNHEY, CDR2 SMNVEV (reference sequence). Here the CDR3 DNA reads TGTGCCAGCAGAGCAAAGGCCACGGAAGCTTTCTTT. Protein product: CASRAKATEAFF.

The chain has TRBV5-4 and TRBJ2-2; D gene uncertain. V dropped 0 bases and J dropped 6 bases, with 6 bases sitting between them. Germline V CDR1 and CDR2: SGHNT, YYREEE (reference sequence). The CDR3 sequence is 13 residues long. CDR3: CASSLVDPGELFF. The CDR3 DNA follows: TGTGCCAGCAGCTTGGTAGACCCCGGGGAGCTGTTTTTT.

This clone showed up just once. The gene calls are TRBV5-1 and TRBJ2-1; 12 bases agree with TRBD2. Germline V gene lookup returns CDR1 SGHRS and CDR2 YFSETQ. J was trimmed by 6 bases and V by 1 base; bases with no gene match: 5. This CDR3 has 16 residues. The CDR3 spells CASSLFLAGGFNEQFF. The CDR3 DNA sequence: TGCGCCAGCAGCTTGTTTCTAGCGGGGGGGTTCAATGAGCAGTTCTTC.

The chain employs TRBV11-3 and TRBJ2-5; unclear D gene. Germline loops: CDR1 SGHNT, CDR2 YENEEA. V was pared by 5 bases and J by 5 bases, with 12 bases between. The CDR3 length is 13 residues. The CDR3 nucleotides are TGTGCCAGCAGCCGCGAGGTTGGGGAGACCCAGTACTTC. It translates to CASSREVGETQYF.

This clone was observed once. The V call is TRBV5-8, the J call TRBJ2-2, with 8 bases aligning to TRBD1. There are 15 residues in the CDR3. The V gene's germline CDR1 is SGHTS and CDR2 YDEGEE. V was clipped by 4 bases and J by 6 bases; unmatched bases: 8. CDR3 amino acids: CASSVETGAAGELFF. DNA of the CDR3: TGTGCCAGCAGCGTTGAGACAGGGGCAGCCGGGGAGCTGTTTTTT.

The V and J genes are TRBV5-1 and TRBJ1-6, with 8 bases fitting TRBD1. The CDR3 is 18 residues long. V gave up 2 bases and J gave up 4 bases; unmatched junction bases: 11. Per germline, CDR1 SGHRS and CDR2 YFSETQ. The CDR3: CASSFSQGRQGYNSPLHF. The CDR3 coding sequence is TGCGCCAGCAGCTTCTCCCAGGGGCGACAGGGGTATAATTCACCCCTCCACTTT. The variable domain in full, completed from reference TRBV5-1 and TRBJ1-6, reads KAGVTQTPRYLIKTRGQQVTLSCSPISGHRSVSWYQQTPGQGLQFLFEYFSETQRNKGNFPGRFSGRQFSNSRSEMNVSTLELGDSALYLCASSFSQGRQGYNSPLHFGNGTRLTVT.

This CDR3 is CASRRDSLSGNTIYF. The DNA for the CDR3 is TGTGCCAGCAGAAGGGACAGCCTCTCTGGAAACACCATATATTTT. The rearrangement uses TRBV6-6 and TRBJ1-3; 7 nucleotides align to TRBD1. V lost 6 bases and J lost 0; bases outside the gene matches: 5. Germline V gene lookup returns CDR1 MNHNY and CDR2 SVGAGI (reference sequence). This CDR3 comprises 15 residues.

V and J are TRBV10-2 and TRBJ2-7, with 8 positions matching TRBD1. CDR1 and CDR2 (germline): WSHSY, SAAADI. With V trimmed by 0 bases and J by 2 bases, 3 bases remained unmatched. The CDR3 is 15 residues long. Written as DNA, the CDR3 is TGCGCCAGCAGTGAGTCGCAACAGGGGGCCTACGAGCAGTACTTC. Its protein is CASSESQQGAYEQYF.

The chain combines TRBV5-1 with TRBJ1-2, with TRBD1 matching over 7 bases. The V and J ends lost 1 base and 9 bases, in that order; junction bases with no gene match: 12. This CDR3 has 15 amino acids. Germline values: CDR1 SGHRS, CDR2 YFSETQ. In nucleotides, the CDR3 is TGCGCCAGCAGCTTGAAAGAGGGGACAGTCTTAAGCTACACCTTC. Protein product: CASSLKEGTVLSYTF. Combining the CDR3 with reference TRBV5-1 and TRBJ1-2 gives the whole variable domain KAGVTQTPRYLIKTRGQQVTLSCSPISGHRSVSWYQQTPGQGLQFLFEYFSETQRNKGNFPGRFSGRQFSNSRSEMNVSTLELGDSALYLCASSLKEGTVLSYTFGSGTRLTVV.

This chain links TRBV2 with TRBJ1-4, with a possible D match to TRBD1 (6 bases). Trimming cost V 5 bases and J 9 bases, with 10 bases left between them. CDR3 length: 12 amino acids. Looked up from germline, CDR1 is SNHLY and CDR2 is FYNNEI. The DNA of the CDR3 is TGTGCCAGCAGTCCACAGGGTAAAAAACTGTTTTTT. Its translation is CASSPQGKKLFF.

The rearrangement joins TRBV11-2 to TRBJ1-1; weak D call: TRBD1 (6 bases). V dropped 8 bases and J dropped 4 bases, with 14 bases sitting between them. This CDR3 comprises 13 residues. Germline CDR1 is SGHAT and CDR2 is FQNNGV. Written as DNA, the CDR3 is TGTGCCAGCGGGTCTGGGGGGCGCACTGAAGCTTTCTTT. Its translation: CASGSGGRTEAFF.

Notes on this clone: The same CDR3 arises from other DNA sequences in this sample as well. The CDR3 reads CASSFGQNTEAFF. Here the CDR3 DNA reads TGTGCCAGCAGTTTCGGACAGAACACTGAAGCTTTCTTT. The J gene is TRBJ1-1, the V gene TRBV12-3 or TRBV12-4; D may be TRBD1 (5 bases). The CDR3 is made up of 13 amino acids. V dropped 3 bases and J dropped 1 base, with 6 bases sitting between them.

The chain links TRBV19 to TRBJ1-1, with D possibly TRBD1 on 5 matching bases. V was shortened by 8 bases and J by 7 bases, with 17 bases between the two germline ends. CDR1 and CDR2 from the germline V gene are LNHDA and SQIVND (reference sequence). This CDR3 spans 13 amino acids. The CDR3 nucleotides are TGTGCCAGTGGGAAACAGGAGGAAGGTGAAGCTTTCTTT. Amino acids: CASGKQEEGEAFF.

J is TRBJ1-4 and V is TRBV5-1; D is unclear. Germline assignment: CDR1 SGHRS and CDR2 YFSETQ. V gave up 4 bases and J gave up 7 bases, with 17 bases separating them. There are 15 residues in the CDR3. CDR3 in DNA: TGCGCCAGCAGCCCTGCCAACGGGTTGGGTGAAAAACTGTTTTTT. This gives the protein CASSPANGLGEKLFF.

The rearrangement joins TRBV5-4 to TRBJ1-2; 8 bases fit TRBD1. V lost 2 bases, J lost 3 bases, and 3 bases stayed unmatched. The CDR3 consists of 14 residues. Germline-derived CDR1 and CDR2 are SGHNT and YYREEE (reference sequence). The DNA of the CDR3 is TGTGCCAGCAGCTTTTCAGGGGGCGACTATGGCTACACCTTC. It is translated as CASSFSGGDYGYTF.

This clone appeared once. The chain has TRBV19 and TRBJ1-2, with D unclear. Germline assignment: CDR1 LNHDA and CDR2 SQIVND (reference sequence). The V end was cut by 10 bases, the J end by 2 bases, with 14 bases between. The CDR3 runs to 13 residues. CDR3 coding DNA: TGTGCCACTTCTACCCCCAACAACTATGGCTACACCTTC. Encoded protein: CATSTPNNYGYTF. Full variable domain (outside the CDR3, taken from reference TRBV19 and TRBJ1-2): DGGITQSPKYLFRKEGQNVTLSCEQNLNHDAMYWYRQDPGQGLRLIYYSQIVNDFQKGDIAEGYSVSREKKESFPLTVTSAQKNPTAFYLCATSTPNNYGYTFGSGTRLTVV.

This chain links TRBV6-1 with TRBJ1-5, with D possibly TRBD1 on 6 matching bases. This CDR3 has 17 residues. Germline CDR1 and CDR2: MNHNS and SASEGT. Trimming removed 4 bases from V and 7 bases from J, with 23 bases in between. CDR3: CASSASRQDLLRQPQHF. The CDR3 DNA is TGTGCCAGCAGTGCCTCTCGACAGGACCTATTAAGGCAGCCCCAGCATTTT.

The chain carries TRBV21-1 and TRBJ1-6. TRBV21-1 is shown as a pseudogene. The CDR3 has 20 residues. In nucleotides, the CDR3 is TGTGCCAGCAGCAAAGGGAGGGGGGCGGATGACACCTTCCTTGATTCACCCCTCCACTTT. Translation: CASSKGRGADDTFLDSPLHF.

This chain uses TRBV19 with TRBJ1-4; D remains ambiguous. The CDR3 covers 14 residues. Germline V CDR1 and CDR2: LNHDA, SQIVND (reference sequence). The V and J ends lost 1 base and 0 bases respectively, with 3 bases between them. The chain's CDR3 is CASSIVATNEKLFF. CDR3 coding DNA: TGTGCCAGTAGTATAGTTGCAACTAATGAAAAACTGTTTTTT.

This chain uses TRBV5-1 with TRBJ1-1; D not certain. Germline values: CDR1 SGHRS, CDR2 YFSETQ. The CDR3 totals 15 residues. Trimming pared 0 bases from V and 0 bases from J, leaving 9 bases between. The CDR3 sequence is CASSLASLLNTEAFF. The CDR3 region has the DNA TGCGCCAGCAGCTTGGCTTCGCTACTGAACACTGAAGCTTTCTTT.

Comments on this clone: The sample carries other DNA sequences with the same CDR3. J is TRBJ2-1 and V is TRBV5-1, with D uncertain. Germline V lookup: CDR1 SGHRS, CDR2 YFSETQ. The CDR3 consists of 15 residues. With 3 bases removed from V and 0 bases from J, the gap between germline ends came to 10 bases. CDR3 in DNA: TGCGCCAGCAGCTCGACAACGAGCTCCTACAATGAGCAGTTCTTC. This codes for CASSSTTSSYNEQFF. The variable domain in full, with the rest retrieved from reference TRBV5-1 and TRBJ2-1, is KAGVTQTPRYLIKTRGQQVTLSCSPISGHRSVSWYQQTPGQGLQFLFEYFSETQRNKGNFPGRFSGRQFSNSRSEMNVSTLELGDSALYLCASSSTTSSYNEQFFGPGTRLTVL.